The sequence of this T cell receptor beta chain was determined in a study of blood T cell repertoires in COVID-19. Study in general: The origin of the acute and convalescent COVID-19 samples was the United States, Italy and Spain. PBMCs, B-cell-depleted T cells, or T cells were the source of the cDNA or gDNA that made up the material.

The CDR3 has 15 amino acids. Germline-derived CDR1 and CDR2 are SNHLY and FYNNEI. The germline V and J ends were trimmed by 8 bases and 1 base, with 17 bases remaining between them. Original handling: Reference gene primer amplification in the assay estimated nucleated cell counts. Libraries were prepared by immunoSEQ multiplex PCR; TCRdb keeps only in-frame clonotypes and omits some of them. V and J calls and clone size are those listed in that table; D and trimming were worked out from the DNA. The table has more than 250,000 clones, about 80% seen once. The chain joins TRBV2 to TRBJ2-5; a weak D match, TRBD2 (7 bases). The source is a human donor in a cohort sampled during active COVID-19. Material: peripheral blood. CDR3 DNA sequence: TGTGCCAGCCGACGAAAGGGGGGGATCCAAGAGACCCAGTACTTC. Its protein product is CASRRKGGIQETQYF.